These 18 T cell receptor beta chains came from one sample sequenced in a study of regulatory and conventional T cells in RAG deficiency. Conventional CD4+ T cells were sorted from blood as CD25-low CD127-high cells. Measured with immunoSEQ multiplex PCR; TCRdb has only the in-frame clones, and not every one. Here the sample spans approximately 48,000 clones, 90% being singletons. These data also featured in a second study, about regulatory T cells. From that study: Amplification used 52 TRBV primers and 13 TRBJ primers.

The sample was CD4+ effector T cells sorted from blood. Receptors were obtained from a human donor in good health.

This chain joins TRBV7-3 and TRBJ2-1, with 10 bases fitting TRBD2. CDR1 SGHTA and CDR2 FQGTGA come from the germline V gene. V was clipped by 0 bases and J by 3 bases; unmatched bases: 2. The CDR3 loop spans 16 amino acids. Here the CDR3 DNA reads TGTGCCAGCAGCTTAACCGGGACTAGCGACTACAATGAGCAGTTCTTC. Translated, it gives CASSLTGTSDYNEQFF.

The chain links TRBV4-3 to TRBJ1-3; possible D gene TRBD1, 5 bases. The CDR3 contains 15 residues. Per the germline V gene, CDR1 is LGHNA and CDR2 is YSLEER. Trimming shortened V by 0 bases and J by 0 bases, and 6 bases separated the two germline ends. The CDR3 here is CASSQEGTSGNTIYF. The CDR3 DNA reads TGCGCCAGCAGCCAAGAAGGGACCTCTGGAAACACCATATATTTT.

The chain has TRBV5-1 and TRBJ2-6; D may be TRBD1 (6 bases). CDR1 and CDR2 from the germline V gene are SGHRS and YFSETQ. The CDR3 runs 14 residues. V was pared by 6 bases and J by 2 bases, with 9 bases between. In DNA form, the CDR3 reads TGCGCCAGCACCGCAGGGGCTGGGGCCAACGTCCTGACTTTC. Protein sequence: CASTAGAGANVLTF.

This chain connects TRBV5-1 to TRBJ2-7; TRBD2 aligns across 12 bases. CDR1 and CDR2 from the germline V gene are SGHRS and YFSETQ. The CDR3 runs 15 residues. V lost 0 bases to trimming and J lost 7 bases; unmatched junction nucleotides: 5. The CDR3 loop reads CASSLALAGGGEQYF. In DNA form, the CDR3 reads TGCGCCAGCAGCTTGGCACTAGCGGGGGGCGGAGAGCAGTACTTC.

The chain has TRBV6-1 and TRBJ2-2; D is ambiguous. Germline V gives CDR1 MNHNS, CDR2 SASEGT. There are 17 residues in the CDR3. Trimming stripped 0 bases from V and 1 base from J, with 12 bases between. CDR3 sequence reads: CASSEAQGPLNTGELFF. The CDR3 bases are TGTGCCAGCAGTGAAGCGCAAGGACCCCTGAACACCGGGGAGCTGTTTTTT.

V usage is TRBV14 and J usage is TRBJ2-1, with D unresolved. The CDR3 consists of 14 residues. CDR1 is SGHDN, CDR2 FVKESK, per germline. The V end lost 2 bases, the J end lost 2 bases, and 7 bases lay between the germline ends. The CDR3 protein is CASSQYPPYNEQFF. CDR3 bases: TGTGCCAGCAGCCAATACCCCCCCTACAATGAGCAGTTCTTC. The full variable domain, rest sourced from reference TRBV14 and TRBJ2-1, is EAGVTQFPSHSVIEKGQTVTLRCDPISGHDNLYWYRRVMGKEIKFLLHFVKESKQDESGMPNNRFLAERTGGTYSTLKVQPAELEDSGVYFCASSQYPPYNEQFFGPGTRLTVL.

The rearrangement links TRBV30 to TRBJ1-3; tentatively, D is TRBD1 (5 bases). CDR3 length: 14 amino acids. The germline gives CDR1 GTSNPN, CDR2 SVGIG (reference sequence). Trimming removed 0 bases from V and 1 base from J, with 7 bases in between. CDR3 nucleotide sequence: TGTGCCTGGAGTGTACGGGGGTCTGGAAACACCATATATTTT. Its protein is CAWSVRGSGNTIYF.

The chain combines TRBV29-1 with TRBJ2-7; D uncertain. V lost 3 bases, J lost 6 bases, and 9 bases lay in between. CDR3 length: 11 residues. Germline V lookup: CDR1 SQVTM, CDR2 ANQGSEA. This chain's CDR3 is CSVDRTGEQYF. The CDR3 nucleotides are TGCAGCGTTGATCGAACGGGCGAGCAGTACTTC.

The rearrangement links TRBV6-6 to TRBJ2-7, with D tentatively TRBD1 (6 bases). Germline values: CDR1 MNHNY, CDR2 SVGAGI (reference sequence). The V gene lost 2 bases and the J gene lost 1 base, with 12 bases spanning the gap. The CDR3 loop spans 15 amino acids. The CDR3 is CASSYQDRRSYEQYF. In DNA, the CDR3 is TGTGCCAGCAGTTACCAAGACAGGCGGTCCTACGAGCAGTACTTC.

The V and J genes are TRBV14 and TRBJ2-5, with D perhaps given as TRBD1 or TRBD2 (6 bases each). Germline CDR1 is SGHDN and CDR2 is FVKESK. The V and J ends lost 1 base and 4 bases respectively, with 16 bases between them. The CDR3 runs 16 residues. DNA of the CDR3: TGTGCCAGCAGCCAAGGATTAATCCGGGGGCGAGAGACCCAGTACTTC. Encoded protein: CASSQGLIRGRETQYF.

Written as DNA, the CDR3 is TGTGCCAGCAGCTTTGGACAGGTTGGCCATCAGCCCCAGCATTTT. Translation gives CASSFGQVGHQPQHF. The chain combines TRBV7-2 with TRBJ1-5; 7 bases match TRBD1. Germline-derived CDR1 and CDR2 are SGHTA and FQGNSA. The V segment lost 3 bases and the J segment 5 bases; nucleotides outside the gene matches: 7. The CDR3 is made up of 15 amino acids.

The rearrangement links TRBV28 to TRBJ1-2; 7 nucleotides line up with TRBD1. The CDR3 spans 14 residues. Germline CDR1 is MDHEN and CDR2 is SYDVKM. The V and J ends lost 5 bases and 9 bases, in that order; junction bases with no gene match: 12. The CDR3 loop is CASSLGQAIRSYTF. The CDR3 nucleotides read TGTGCCAGCAGTCTCGGACAGGCTATAAGGAGCTACACCTTC.

This chain connects TRBV25-1 to TRBJ1-4; no clear D gene. The germline V and J ends were trimmed by 7 bases and 4 bases, with 7 bases remaining between them. The germline V gene has CDR1 MGHDK and CDR2 SYGVNS. The CDR3 consists of 12 residues. CDR3 in amino acids: CASNESNEKLFF. Here the CDR3 DNA reads TGTGCCAGCAACGAGAGTAATGAAAAACTGTTTTTT.

The rearrangement joins TRBV6-1 to TRBJ1-5, with D tentatively TRBD1 (5 bases). Trimming took 2 bases from V and 6 from J, leaving 11 bases between them. The germline CDR1 and CDR2 sequences are MNHNS and SASEGT. The CDR3 consists of 14 residues. CDR3 in amino acids: CASSERGESQPQHF. CDR3 coding DNA: TGTGCCAGCAGTGAAAGGGGAGAGAGTCAGCCCCAGCATTTT.

The gene calls are TRBV18 and TRBJ1-6; no definite D call. Germline CDR1 is KGHSH and CDR2 is LQKENI. V lost 6 bases to trimming and J lost 12 bases, with 15 bases between them. This CDR3 spans 13 amino acids. CDR3 nucleotides: TGTGCCAGCTCCCAAGGGAGTCGCGAACCCCTCCACTTT. Residues: CASSQGSREPLHF.

The chain carries TRBV30 and TRBJ2-2; TRBD2 matches at 12 bases. There are 18 residues in the CDR3. The trim removed 0 bases at V and 5 bases at J, leaving 10 bases unmatched. CDR1 GTSNPN and CDR2 SVGIG come from the germline V gene (reference sequence). Written as DNA, the CDR3 is TGTGCCTGGAGTGTAGGGCTAGCGGGAGGGCCGAGAACCGGGGAGCTGTTTTTT. It translates to CAWSVGLAGGPRTGELFF.

This chain connects TRBV29-1 to TRBJ1-1, with 9 positions matching TRBD1. In germline, CDR1 is SQVTM, CDR2 ANQGSEA. The CDR3 contains 16 residues. V was clipped by 7 bases and J by 0 bases; unmatched bases: 12. As DNA, the CDR3 is TGCAGCGCTAGGGGAGACAGGGGGTTAATGAACACTGAAGCTTTCTTT. It specifies CSARGDRGLMNTEAFF.

This clone has only one observation. The chain recombines TRBV19 with TRBJ2-3, with 9 bases aligning to TRBD1. This CDR3 has 17 amino acids. The V gene's germline CDR1 is LNHDA and CDR2 SQIVND (reference sequence). Trimming cost V 3 bases and J 5 bases; bases outside gene matches: 12. The CDR3: CASSMGGGTGLIDTQYF. CDR3 coding DNA: TGTGCCAGTAGTATGGGTGGCGGGACAGGGCTGATAGATACGCAGTATTTT.